This note documents a single TCR beta chain sequence. Unmatched junction bases numbered 7, after V lost 3 bases and J lost 1 base. The CDR3 is made up of 16 amino acids. Germline CDR1 and CDR2: SGDLS and YYNGEE. Recruitment covered under 25 US areas and drew participants whose ages spanned about 18 to 90 years. Grouping used clinical history reported by participants in a survey and questionnaire. Participants classified as exposed had met a COVID-19 case within 2 weeks before study entry. Clones were read by immunoSEQ multiplex PCR, and TCRdb kept only the in-frame ones, dropping some. Among some 400,000 clones listed, 91% were seen once. This specimen belongs to a study of blood T cell repertoires in COVID-19. Overall study: In each case, the material was cDNA or gDNA derived from T cells, B-cell-depleted T cells, or PBMCs.

The chain is built from TRBV9 and TRBJ2-5; 9 bases align to TRBD1. The sequence came from a woman aged 40 to 55 who had been exposed to COVID-19. Sequencing was done on a sample of PBMCs or T cells enriched from blood (not recorded which). CDR3 region: CASSARTGESQETQYF. The CDR3 nucleotides read TGTGCCAGCAGCGCCCGGACAGGGGAGAGCCAAGAGACCCAGTACTTC.